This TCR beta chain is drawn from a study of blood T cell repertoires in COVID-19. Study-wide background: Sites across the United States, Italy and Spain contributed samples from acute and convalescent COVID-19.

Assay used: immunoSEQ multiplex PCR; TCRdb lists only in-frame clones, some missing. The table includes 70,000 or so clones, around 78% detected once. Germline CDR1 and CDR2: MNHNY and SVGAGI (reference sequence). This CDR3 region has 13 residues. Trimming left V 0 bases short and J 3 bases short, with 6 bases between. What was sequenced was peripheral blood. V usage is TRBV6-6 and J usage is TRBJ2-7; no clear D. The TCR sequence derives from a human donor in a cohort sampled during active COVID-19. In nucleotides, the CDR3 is TGTGCCAGCAGTTACTCGGAGTACTACGAGCAGTACTTC. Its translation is CASSYSEYYEQYF.